This is a list of T cell receptor beta chains from one sample in a study of technical replicates of blood from a few donors. Some clones are missing from TCRdb's copy, which holds only in-frame ones; the method was immunoSEQ multiplex PCR. The sample yields tens of thousands of clones, about 96% seen once. Sequencing input: T cells isolated from PBMCs. The receptors were gathered from a human donor in good health. The CDR3 runs from the conserved cysteine through the conserved F or W. D genes are given only for firm matches. A clone size is listed for some rows: how often the clone was seen (once, few, many), or a class if it is expanded.

V gene	D gene	clone size	J gene	CDR3 protein	CDR3 DNA
TRBV19	-	once	TRBJ2-7	CASSIVGAAYEQYF	TGTGCCAGTAGTATCGTGGGAGCTGCCTACGAGCAGTACTTC
TRBV5-1	-	-	TRBJ2-1	CASSLHLVGNEQFF	TGCGCCAGCAGCTTGCATTTGGTCGGGAATGAGCAGTTCTTC
TRBV7-9	TRBD2	-	TRBJ2-5	CATGRAGEQETQYF	TGTGCCACTGGGAGGGCGGGGGAGCAAGAGACCCAGTACTTC
TRBV9	-	-	TRBJ1-2	CASSVEDSSLGYTF	TGTGCCAGCAGCGTAGAAGACAGTTCTTTGGGCTACACCTTC
TRBV9	TRBD1	once	TRBJ1-6	CASSGQGASSPLHF	TGTGCCAGCAGCGGACAGGGGGCAAGTTCACCCCTCCACTTT
TRBV6-6	TRBD1	once	TRBJ2-3	CASSYWDSSTDTQYF	TGTGCCAGCAGTTACTGGGACAGTAGCACAGATACGCAGTATTTT
TRBV6-5	TRBD2	once	TRBJ2-4	CASSYAGEANIQYF	TGTGCCAGCAGTTACGCGGGAGAGGCAAACATTCAGTACTTC
TRBV19	-	-	TRBJ1-2	CASSATSRDSYGYTF	TGTGCCAGTAGTGCGACATCCCGGGACTCGTATGGCTACACCTTC
TRBV27	TRBD1	-	TRBJ1-5	CASSLRGLYSNQPQHF	TGTGCCAGCAGTTTGAGGGGGCTGTATTCCAATCAGCCCCAGCATTTT
TRBV5-1	TRBD1	-	TRBJ1-2	CASSFRGTGISGGYTF	TGCGCCAGCAGCTTCCGAGGGACAGGGATTTCTGGGGGCTACACCTTC
TRBV11-3	TRBD1	-	TRBJ1-1	CASSLEEFLTGENTEAFF	TGTGCCAGCAGCTTAGAAGAGTTCCTGACAGGGGAGAACACTGAAGCTTTCTTT
TRBV5-5	-	-	TRBJ2-1	CASSGPGNEQFF	TGTGCCAGCAGCGGCCCGGGGAATGAGCAGTTCTTC
TRBV6-1	TRBD1	-	TRBJ2-7	CASSEPGQTPYEQYF	TGTGCCAGCAGTGAGCCGGGACAGACACCTTACGAGCAGTACTTC
TRBV6-5	TRBD2	-	TRBJ2-1	CASSSGTSGNNEQFF	TGTGCCAGCAGCTCAGGGACTAGCGGAAATAATGAGCAGTTCTTC
TRBV7-6	TRBD1	-	TRBJ1-5	CASSANPQGANQPQHF	TGTGCCAGCAGCGCCAACCCACAGGGGGCTAATCAGCCCCAGCATTTT
TRBV7-9	TRBD2	-	TRBJ2-1	CASSSGLAGRDEQFF	TGTGCCAGCAGCTCGGGACTAGCGGGTCGGGATGAGCAGTTCTTC
TRBV6-5	TRBD2	-	TRBJ2-7	CASSYSSGGEQYF	TGTGCCAGCAGTTACTCTTCGGGGGGAGAGCAGTACTTC
TRBV7-8	-	-	TRBJ1-3	CASTLPGDNVSGNTIYF	TGTGCCAGCACCCTACCGGGGGATAACGTCTCTGGAAACACCATATATTTT
TRBV7-9	-	-	TRBJ2-5	CASSHPGRETQYF	TGTGCCAGCAGCCATCCAGGGAGGGAGACCCAGTACTTC
TRBV5-4	-	-	TRBJ1-2	CASSLDSSYGYTF	TGTGCCAGCAGCTTGGACAGCTCATATGGCTACACCTTC
TRBV2	-	-	TRBJ1-1	CASSERSGTGGSEAFF	TGTGCCAGCAGTGAAAGGAGTGGGACGGGGGGCTCTGAAGCTTTCTTT
TRBV10-2	TRBD1	-	TRBJ2-2	CASSESRGYTGELFF	TGCGCCAGCAGTGAGTCCAGGGGGTACACCGGGGAGCTGTTTTTT
TRBV9	-	-	TRBJ1-2	CASSVVGASIYTF	TGTGCCAGCAGCGTAGTTGGGGCGTCTATCTACACCTTC
TRBV7-9	-	-	TRBJ2-1	CASSTRGLATTYNEQFF	TGTGCCAGCAGCACAAGGGGACTCGCTACGACTTACAATGAGCAGTTCTTC
TRBV30	-	-	TRBJ1-2	CAWTPTNYGYTF	TGTGCCTGGACCCCAACTAACTATGGCTACACCTTC
TRBV19	TRBD1	-	TRBJ1-5	CASSIGRQGGQPQHF	TGTGCCAGTAGTATAGGTCGACAGGGCGGACAGCCCCAGCATTTT
TRBV7-9	TRBD1	once	TRBJ2-5	CASSSRTGGETQYF	TGTGCCAGCAGCTCTAGGACAGGGGGAGAGACCCAGTACTTC
TRBV29-1	TRBD2	-	TRBJ2-3	CSASPGLAGVRTTDTQYF	TGCAGCGCCTCACCGGGACTAGCGGGAGTGCGAACCACAGATACGCAGTATTTT
TRBV5-1	TRBD1	once	TRBJ1-2	CASGPGGFDYGYTF	TGCGCCAGCGGGCCAGGGGGCTTCGACTATGGCTACACCTTC
TRBV18	-	-	TRBJ1-4	CASSPRKDEKLFF	TGTGCCAGCTCACCGAGGAAGGATGAAAAACTGTTTTTT
TRBV7-2	-	once	TRBJ2-2	CASSGQINTGELFF	TGTGCCAGCAGCGGACAGATCAACACCGGGGAGCTGTTTTTT
TRBV6-5	-	-	TRBJ1-2	CASSYAARGGYGYTF	TGTGCCAGCAGTTACGCTGCTCGGGGGGGATATGGCTACACCTTC
TRBV6-1	TRBD2	-	TRBJ2-5	CASNSGTGETQYF	TGTGCCAGCAATAGCGGGACGGGGGAGACCCAGTACTTC
TRBV7-9	TRBD1	-	TRBJ2-1	CASSSFRGPLNEQFF	TGTGCCAGCAGCTCCTTCAGGGGGCCTCTCAATGAGCAGTTCTTC
TRBV15	TRBD2	-	TRBJ2-5	CATSGAGETQYF	TGTGCCACCAGCGGAGCGGGGGAGACCCAGTACTTC
TRBV6-5	TRBD1	-	TRBJ2-7	CASSPTGGDYEQYF	TGTGCCAGCAGTCCGACAGGGGGTGACTACGAGCAGTACTTC
TRBV6-1	TRBD1	-	TRBJ1-5	CASSVLGTGNQPQHF	TGTGCCAGCAGTGTTTTGGGGACAGGCAATCAGCCCCAGCATTTT
TRBV25-1	TRBD1	-	TRBJ2-2	CASSAVDRDTGELFF	TGTGCCAGCAGTGCTGTAGACAGGGACACCGGGGAGCTGTTTTTT
TRBV14	TRBD1	once	TRBJ2-4	CASSQEGDRHPRYF	TGTGCCAGCAGCCAAGAAGGGGACAGGCACCCCCGGTACTTC
TRBV11-3	-	once	TRBJ2-1	CASSLDGIGYEQFF	TGTGCCAGCAGCTTAGACGGGATTGGCTATGAGCAGTTCTTC
TRBV4-1	-	-	TRBJ2-1	CASSQVLNEQFF	TGCGCCAGCAGCCAAGTACTAAATGAGCAGTTCTTC
TRBV28	-	-	TRBJ2-5	CASSLFDSEGETQYF	TGTGCCAGCAGTTTATTCGACTCGGAGGGAGAGACCCAGTACTTC
TRBV19	TRBD1	-	TRBJ1-5	CASSTSGQGPFQPQHF	TGTGCCAGTAGTACCTCGGGACAGGGCCCCTTCCAGCCCCAGCATTTT
TRBV11-2	-	-	TRBJ1-4	CASSPTIGEKLFF	TGTGCCAGCAGCCCCACCATCGGGGAAAAACTGTTTTTT
TRBV28	-	-	TRBJ2-1	CASSSNEQFF	TGTGCCAGCAGCTCTAATGAGCAGTTCTTC
TRBV5-6	-	-	TRBJ2-3	CASSLGADTQYF	TGTGCCAGCAGCTTGGGCGCGGATACGCAGTATTTT
TRBV2	-	-	TRBJ2-1	CASSEALTRPGLDEQFF	TGTGCCAGCAGTGAAGCGCTGACGAGGCCCGGTCTCGATGAGCAGTTCTTC
TRBV10-1	TRBD2	-	TRBJ2-7	CASSESTRAGVGEQYF	TGCGCCAGCAGTGAGTCGACTCGGGCGGGAGTAGGCGAGCAGTACTTC
TRBV4-1	-	-	TRBJ1-5	CASSQVSSTNQPQHF	TGCGCCAGCAGCCAAGTGTCCTCTACCAATCAGCCCCAGCATTTT
TRBV5-6	-	-	TRBJ1-5	CASSHRQPAAPQHF	TGTGCCAGCAGCCACCGACAGCCCGCTGCGCCCCAGCATTTT
TRBV27	TRBD2	-	TRBJ2-7	CASLNPFQGTSGSSYEQYF	TGTGCCAGTCTCAACCCGTTTCAGGGAACTAGCGGGTCGTCCTACGAGCAGTACTTC
TRBV6-5	TRBD1	-	TRBJ2-7	CASSLGTGSTYEQYF	TGTGCCAGCAGTTTAGGGACAGGGAGTACATACGAGCAGTACTTC
TRBV27	TRBD1	-	TRBJ1-1	CASSQGTGYFNTEAFF	TGTGCCAGCAGTCAGGGGACAGGTTATTTCAACACTGAAGCTTTCTTT
TRBV4-1	TRBD1	-	TRBJ1-5	CASSQDWQGASNQPQHF	TGCGCCAGCAGCCAAGACTGGCAGGGGGCCAGCAATCAGCCCCAGCATTTT
TRBV4-2	TRBD2	few	TRBJ2-3	CASSPGDTSGGANTQYF	TGTGCCAGCAGCCCCGGGGATACTAGCGGGGGGGCCAATACGCAGTATTTT
TRBV7-2	-	once	TRBJ2-7	CASSTGQHYEQYF	TGTGCCAGCAGCACGGGACAACACTACGAGCAGTACTTC
TRBV28	-	-	TRBJ1-2	CASSPQGGYTF	TGTGCCAGCAGCCCCCAGGGTGGCTACACCTTC
TRBV5-1	-	-	TRBJ1-1	CASSLVPGGATEAFF	TGCGCCAGCAGCTTGGTGCCGGGGGGGGCCACTGAAGCTTTCTTT